The following is a T cell receptor beta chain sequence with its context. V dropped 6 bases and J dropped 0 bases, with 18 bases sitting between them. The germline gives CDR1 MNHEY, CDR2 SMNVEV (reference sequence). This CDR3 is built from 18 residues. The data were produced by immunoSEQ multiplex PCR, yet TCRdb's version contains in-frame clones alone and is incomplete. The table records fewer than 130,000 clones, roughly 85% of them present only once. This sample stems from a study of blood T cell repertoires in COVID-19. Overall study: Sources were T cells, B-cell-depleted T cells, or PBMCs; the material itself was cDNA or gDNA.

The specimen was peripheral blood. The TCR was taken from a woman older than 75 with active or convalescent COVID-19. V gene TRBV27 combines with J gene TRBJ2-6; possibly TRBD2 for D (6 bases). As DNA, the CDR3 is TGTGCCAGCAGACCCAGTGGAGGGGCCCTCTCTGGGGCCAACGTCCTGACTTTC. Residues: CASRPSGGALSGANVLTF.